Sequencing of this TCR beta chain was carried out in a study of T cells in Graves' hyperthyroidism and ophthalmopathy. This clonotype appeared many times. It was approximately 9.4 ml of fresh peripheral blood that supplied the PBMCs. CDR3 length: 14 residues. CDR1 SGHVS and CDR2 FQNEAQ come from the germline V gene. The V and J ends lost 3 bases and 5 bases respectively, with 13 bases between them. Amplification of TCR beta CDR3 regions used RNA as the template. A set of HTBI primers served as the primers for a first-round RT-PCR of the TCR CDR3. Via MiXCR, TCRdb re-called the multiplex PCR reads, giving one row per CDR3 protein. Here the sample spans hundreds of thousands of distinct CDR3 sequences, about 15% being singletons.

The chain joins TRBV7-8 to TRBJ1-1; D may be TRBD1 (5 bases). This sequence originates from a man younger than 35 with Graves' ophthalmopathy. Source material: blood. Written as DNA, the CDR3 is TGTGCCAGCAGCTTGGGGGTTCGGGGAACTGAAGCTTTCTTT. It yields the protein CASSLGVRGTEAFF.